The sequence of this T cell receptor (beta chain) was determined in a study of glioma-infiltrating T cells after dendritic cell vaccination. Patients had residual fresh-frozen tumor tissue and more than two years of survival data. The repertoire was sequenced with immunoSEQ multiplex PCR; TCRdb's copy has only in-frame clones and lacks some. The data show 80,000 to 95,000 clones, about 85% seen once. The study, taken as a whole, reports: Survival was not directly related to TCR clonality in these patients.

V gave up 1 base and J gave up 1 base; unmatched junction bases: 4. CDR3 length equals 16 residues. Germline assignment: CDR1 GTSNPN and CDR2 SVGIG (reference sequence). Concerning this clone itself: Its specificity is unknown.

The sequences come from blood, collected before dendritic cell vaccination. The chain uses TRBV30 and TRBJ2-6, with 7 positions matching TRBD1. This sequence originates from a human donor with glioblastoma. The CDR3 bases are TGTGCCTGGAGTGCTAGGGGGCGGTCTGGGGCCAACGTCCTGACTTTC. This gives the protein CAWSARGRSGANVLTF.